This is a list of T cell receptor beta chains from one sample in a study of T cell repertoires in cytomegalovirus infection. TCRdb independently ran MiXCR on the reads; one entry per CDR3 protein. The data show more than 150,000 distinct CDR3 sequences, roughly 19% seen once. Specimen: PBMCs. The origin of the receptors is a human donor in good health (CMV status not recorded). Some clones in this sample may be carry-over from other donors' samples. Both conserved end residues are part of each CDR3. Fields, in order: V gene, clone size, D gene, J gene, CDR3 DNA, CDR3 protein. The D gene is left open where the match is weak. Clone size is given for some rows only: seen once, a few or many times, or a class if the clone is expanded.

v_gene: TRBV12-3/TRBV12-4
abundance: few
d_gene: -
j_gene: TRBJ2-5
CDR3nt: TGTGCCAGCAGTACCTTGGAGACCCAGTACTTC
CDR3aa: CASSTLETQYF

v_gene: TRBV7-9
abundance: few
d_gene: TRBD1
j_gene: TRBJ2-5
CDR3nt: TGTGCCAGCAGCGAGACAGGGGGGGAGACCCAGTACTTC
CDR3aa: CASSETGGETQYF

v_gene: TRBV5-1
abundance: -
d_gene: -
j_gene: TRBJ2-7
CDR3nt: TGCGCCAGCAGCTTGTTTGGGGGGACCTACGAGCAGTACTTC
CDR3aa: CASSLFGGTYEQYF

v_gene: TRBV19
abundance: few
d_gene: -
j_gene: TRBJ1-5
CDR3nt: TGTGCCAGTGCTACAGGGTATCAGCCCCAGCATTTT
CDR3aa: CASATGYQPQHF

v_gene: TRBV12-3/TRBV12-4
abundance: many
d_gene: -
j_gene: TRBJ2-7
CDR3nt: TGTGCCATCACGTTCGGGGCCAACTACGAGCAGTACTTC
CDR3aa: CAITFGANYEQYF

v_gene: TRBV28
abundance: -
d_gene: -
j_gene: TRBJ2-1
CDR3nt: TGTGCCAGCAGTCCCGAGGGATTGGGGCGTTACGGTGAGCAGTTCTTC
CDR3aa: CASSPEGLGRYGEQFF

v_gene: TRBV7-2
abundance: many
d_gene: -
j_gene: TRBJ2-7
CDR3nt: TGTGCCAGCAGCTTAGTCCCAGGCTCCTACGAGCAGTACTTC
CDR3aa: CASSLVPGSYEQYF

v_gene: TRBV12-3/TRBV12-4
abundance: -
d_gene: TRBD2
j_gene: TRBJ2-5
CDR3nt: TGTGCCAGCAGTCGAGCGGGGGGGCTAGAGACCCAGTACTTC
CDR3aa: CASSRAGGLETQYF

v_gene: TRBV6-9
abundance: -
d_gene: -
j_gene: TRBJ2-3
CDR3nt: TGTGCCAGCAGTTATTCGAAAGTAGCAGATACGCAGTATTTT
CDR3aa: CASSYSKVADTQYF

v_gene: TRBV20-1
abundance: -
d_gene: TRBD2
j_gene: TRBJ2-7
CDR3nt: TGCAGTGTTGGGACTAGCGGGGGAATATCCTTCGAGCAGTACTTC
CDR3aa: CSVGTSGGISFEQYF

v_gene: TRBV29-1
abundance: -
d_gene: -
j_gene: TRBJ2-1
CDR3nt: TGCAGCGTCCCGGGACTCAGCTCCTACAATGAGCAGTTCTTC
CDR3aa: CSVPGLSSYNEQFF